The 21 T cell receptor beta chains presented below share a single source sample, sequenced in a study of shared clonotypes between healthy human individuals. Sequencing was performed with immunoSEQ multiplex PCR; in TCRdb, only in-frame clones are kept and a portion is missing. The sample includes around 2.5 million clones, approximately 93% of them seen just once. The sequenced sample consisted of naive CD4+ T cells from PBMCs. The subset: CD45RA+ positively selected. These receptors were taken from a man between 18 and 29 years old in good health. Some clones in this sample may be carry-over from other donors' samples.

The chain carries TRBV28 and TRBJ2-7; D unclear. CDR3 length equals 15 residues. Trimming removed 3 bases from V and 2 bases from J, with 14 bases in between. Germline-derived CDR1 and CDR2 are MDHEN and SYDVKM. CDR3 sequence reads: CASSFYIASPYEQYF. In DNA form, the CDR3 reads TGTGCCAGCAGTTTTTATATCGCCAGCCCCTACGAGCAGTACTTC.

CDR3 protein: CASSIETGAGGETQYF. As DNA, the CDR3 is TGCGCCAGCAGCATAGAGACAGGCGCAGGGGGTGAGACCCAGTACTTC. V is TRBV5-1 and J is TRBJ2-5; 7 bases agree with TRBD1. With V trimmed by 4 bases and J by 5 bases, 14 bases remained unmatched. This CDR3 spans 16 amino acids. Per the germline V gene, CDR1 is SGHRS and CDR2 is YFSETQ.

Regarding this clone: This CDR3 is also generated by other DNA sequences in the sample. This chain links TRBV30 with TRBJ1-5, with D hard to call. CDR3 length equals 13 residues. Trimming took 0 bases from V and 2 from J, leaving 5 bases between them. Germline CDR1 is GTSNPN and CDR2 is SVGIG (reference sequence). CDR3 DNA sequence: TGTGCCTGGAGTGTACTAGGCAATCAGCCCCAGCATTTT. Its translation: CAWSVLGNQPQHF.

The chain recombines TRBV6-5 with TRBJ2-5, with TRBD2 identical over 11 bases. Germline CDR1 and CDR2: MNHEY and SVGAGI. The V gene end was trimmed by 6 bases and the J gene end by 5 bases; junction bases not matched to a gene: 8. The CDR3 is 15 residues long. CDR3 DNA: TGTGCCAGCAGGGAAACTAGCGGGAGTTGGGAGACCCAGTACTTC. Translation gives CASRETSGSWETQYF.

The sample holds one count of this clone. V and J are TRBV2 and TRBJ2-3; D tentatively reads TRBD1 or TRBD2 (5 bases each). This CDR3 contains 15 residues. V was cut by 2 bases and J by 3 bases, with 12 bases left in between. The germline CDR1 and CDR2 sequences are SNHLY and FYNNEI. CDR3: CASSEFGTETDTQYF. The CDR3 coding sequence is TGTGCCAGCAGTGAATTCGGGACCGAAACAGATACGCAGTATTTT.

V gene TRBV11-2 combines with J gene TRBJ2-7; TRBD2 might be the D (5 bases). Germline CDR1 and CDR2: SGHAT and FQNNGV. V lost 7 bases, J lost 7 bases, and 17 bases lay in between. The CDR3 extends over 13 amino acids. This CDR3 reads CASNLGSSGEQYF. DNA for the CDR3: TGTGCCAGCAACCTAGGGAGTTCGGGGGAGCAGTACTTC. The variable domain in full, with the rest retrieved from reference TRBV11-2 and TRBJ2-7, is EAGVAQSPRYKIIEKRQSVAFWCNPISGHATLYWYQQILGQGPKLLIQFQNNGVVDDSQLPKDRFSAERLKGVDSTLKIQPAKLEDSAVYLCASNLGSSGEQYFGPGTRLTVT.

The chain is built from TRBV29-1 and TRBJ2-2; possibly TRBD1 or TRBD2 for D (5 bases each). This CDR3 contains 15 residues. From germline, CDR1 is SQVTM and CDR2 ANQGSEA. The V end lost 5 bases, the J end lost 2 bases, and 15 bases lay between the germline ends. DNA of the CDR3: TGCAGCGTTTCGACCGGGACCCTTAACACCGGGGAGCTGTTTTTT. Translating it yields CSVSTGTLNTGELFF.

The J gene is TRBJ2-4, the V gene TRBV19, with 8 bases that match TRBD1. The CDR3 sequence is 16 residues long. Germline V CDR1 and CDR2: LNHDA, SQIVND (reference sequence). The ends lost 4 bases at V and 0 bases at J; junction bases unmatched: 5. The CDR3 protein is CASSTGQGPAKNIQYF. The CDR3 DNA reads TGTGCCAGTAGTACAGGACAGGGACCAGCCAAAAACATTCAGTACTTC.

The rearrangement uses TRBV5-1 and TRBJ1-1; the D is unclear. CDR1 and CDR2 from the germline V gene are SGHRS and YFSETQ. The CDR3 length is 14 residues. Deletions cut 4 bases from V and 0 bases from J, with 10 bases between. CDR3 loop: CASSPLQLNTEAFF. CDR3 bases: TGCGCCAGCAGCCCCTTACAACTGAACACTGAAGCTTTCTTT.

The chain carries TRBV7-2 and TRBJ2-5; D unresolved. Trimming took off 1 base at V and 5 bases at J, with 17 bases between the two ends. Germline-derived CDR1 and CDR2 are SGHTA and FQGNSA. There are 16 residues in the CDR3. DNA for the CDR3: TGTGCCAGCAGCTTAGATGGGTACGGATTTGGGGAGACCCAGTACTTC. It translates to CASSLDGYGFGETQYF.

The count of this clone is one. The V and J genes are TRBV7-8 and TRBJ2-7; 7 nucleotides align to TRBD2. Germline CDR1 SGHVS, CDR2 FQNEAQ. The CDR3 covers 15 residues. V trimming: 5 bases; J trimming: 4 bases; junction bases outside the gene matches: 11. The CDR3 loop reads CASSRGGASPYEQYF. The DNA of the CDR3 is TGTGCCAGCAGCAGGGGAGGGGCTAGTCCGTACGAGCAGTACTTC.

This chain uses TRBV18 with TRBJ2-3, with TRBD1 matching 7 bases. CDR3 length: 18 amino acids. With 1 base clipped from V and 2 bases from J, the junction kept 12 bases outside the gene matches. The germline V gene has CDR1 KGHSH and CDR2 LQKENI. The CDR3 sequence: CASSPQALPGQTTDTQYF. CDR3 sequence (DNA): TGTGCCAGCTCACCACAGGCCCTACCGGGACAGACCACAGATACGCAGTATTTT.

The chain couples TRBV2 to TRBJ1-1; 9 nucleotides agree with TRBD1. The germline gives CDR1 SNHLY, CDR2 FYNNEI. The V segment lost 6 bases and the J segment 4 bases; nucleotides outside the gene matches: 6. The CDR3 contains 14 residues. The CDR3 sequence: CASRGQGILTEAFF. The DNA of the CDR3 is TGTGCCAGCAGAGGACAGGGGATTCTCACTGAAGCTTTCTTT.

The CDR3 nucleotides read TGTGCCAGAAGCATCAGACAGCGCCAACCCACAGATACGCAGTATTTT. Translating gives CARSIRQRQPTDTQYF. The chain employs TRBV5-3 and TRBJ2-3, with D possibly being TRBD1 (5 bases). TRBV5-3 is recorded as an ORF, its role being uncertain. The V and J ends lost 4 bases and 2 bases respectively, with 17 bases between them. The CDR3 is made up of 16 amino acids.

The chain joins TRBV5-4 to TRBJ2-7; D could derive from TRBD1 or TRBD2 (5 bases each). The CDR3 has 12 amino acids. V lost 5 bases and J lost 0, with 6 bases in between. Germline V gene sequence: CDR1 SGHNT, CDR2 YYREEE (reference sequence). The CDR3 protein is CASRGTSYEQYF. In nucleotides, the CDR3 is TGTGCCAGCAGGGGGACCTCCTACGAGCAGTACTTC.

The CDR3 nucleotides read TGCGCCAGCACCCCGACAGCGAATAATGAAAAACTGTTTTTT. Translation: CASTPTANNEKLFF. The rearrangement links TRBV4-1 to TRBJ1-4; D may be TRBD1 (5 bases). The V gene lost 7 bases and the J gene lost 4 bases, with 13 bases spanning the gap. The V gene's germline CDR1 is MGHRA and CDR2 YSYEKL. The CDR3 is 14 residues long.

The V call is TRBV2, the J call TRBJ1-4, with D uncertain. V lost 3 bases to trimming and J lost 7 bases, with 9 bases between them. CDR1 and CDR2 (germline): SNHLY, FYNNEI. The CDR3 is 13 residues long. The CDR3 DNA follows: TGTGCCAGCAGTGAGCGTTCACTTGAAAAACTGTTTTTT. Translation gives CASSERSLEKLFF.

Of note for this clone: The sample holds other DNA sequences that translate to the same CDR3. The DNA of the CDR3 is TGCGCCAGCAGCCAAGTAGGCGGAAGCTCCTACAATGAGCAGTTCTTC. It yields the protein CASSQVGGSSYNEQFF. This chain uses TRBV4-1 with TRBJ2-1; D remains unclear. This CDR3 is built from 16 residues. CDR1 MGHRA and CDR2 YSYEKL come from the germline V gene. V shed 1 base and J shed 0 bases, with 10 bases lying between them.

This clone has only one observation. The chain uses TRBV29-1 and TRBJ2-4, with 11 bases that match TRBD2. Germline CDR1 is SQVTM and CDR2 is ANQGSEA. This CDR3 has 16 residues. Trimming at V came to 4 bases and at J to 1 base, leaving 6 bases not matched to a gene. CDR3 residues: CSVVILAGVAKNIQYF. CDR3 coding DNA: TGCAGCGTTGTAATACTAGCGGGAGTCGCCAAAAACATTCAGTACTTC.

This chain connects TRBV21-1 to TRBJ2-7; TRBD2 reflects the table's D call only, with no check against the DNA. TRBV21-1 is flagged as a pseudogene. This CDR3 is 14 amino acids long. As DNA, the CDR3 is TGTGCCAGCAGCACCGCTAGCGGGAGTCACGAGCAGTACTTC. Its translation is CASSTASGSHEQYF.

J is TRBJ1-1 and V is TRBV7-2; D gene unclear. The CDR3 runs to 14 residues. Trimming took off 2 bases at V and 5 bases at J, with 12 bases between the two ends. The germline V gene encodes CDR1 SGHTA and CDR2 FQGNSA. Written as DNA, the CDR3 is TGTGCCAGCAGCTTACTCCAGGTGGGGACTGAAGCTTTCTTT. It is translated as CASSLLQVGTEAFF.